This T cell receptor beta chain was profiled in a study of blood T cell repertoires in COVID-19 (dated by TCRdb to between 2020 and 2021). Regarding the complete study: The collaborator samples originated in the United States, Italy and Spain and spanned the acute and convalescent phases of COVID-19. The prospective study material was composed of cDNA or gDNA derived from T cells, B-cell-depleted T cells, or PBMCs. The dataset comprised deeply sampled blood TCRbeta repertoires from subjects exposed to, actively infected with, or recovered from COVID-19. The repertoires were made available in a free public database intended to serve as a resource for research on the immune response to SARS-CoV-2. The samples were drawn from two sources: the first 160 participants of the ongoing ImmuneRACE study, and fewer than 1,500 subjects contributed by 6 global collaborators. Nearly every sample came with metadata listing a de-identified subject ID, COVID-19 status, age in years and sex. Where available, HLA class I and class II types were taken from metadata supplied by the sample provider and were not determined by assay-based typing.

TCRbeta CDR3 regions were amplified from genomic DNA using the immunoSEQ Assay, a bias-controlled multiplex PCR. For the original study's pipeline: The number of nucleated cells in each sample was estimated by amplification of reference gene primers within the assay. To quantify the absolute abundance of each unique TCRbeta CDR3 rearrangement, sequence reads were collapsed and filtered. Productive Simpson clonality was computed per sample as the square root of Simpson's diversity index over productive rearrangements. TCRdb stores this immuneACCESS table with in-frame sequences only. Part of the clones is absent; in the studies checked, under half of the shortfall reflects unresolved V genes, and no reason is known for the rest. D and trimming come from the DNA, and the V and J calls and clone size come from that table. This sample holds about 150,000 clones; 70% to 90% were observed only once. In total, the top ten clones hold 8% of the sample.

For this clone: No cognate antigen has been identified for it. Within one base of it there is no much larger clone, and no base qualities were kept.

General conclusions and limits of the study: The quantity of clinical and demographic metadata differed by source and by participant and was supplied without curation.

CDR1 is given as SGDLS and CDR2 as YYNGEE, both from the germline V gene. V has 3 bases trimmed and J has 0 bases trimmed; junction bases matching no gene number 2. There are 15 amino acids in the CDR3, from cysteine to phenylalanine inclusive. CDR3 DNA only is kept here, 45 bases in frame from base 1. One collaborating source in Seattle enrolled patients during active infection and followed them longitudinally through the course of disease. Whole blood was collected in K2EDTA tubes by collaborating institutions according to the institutions' own protocols. For TCRbeta analysis, collaborators shipped samples as frozen whole blood, isolated PBMCs, or DNA extracted from either of those sample types.

Sequencing was performed on peripheral blood. In this chain, TRBV9 is recombined with TRBJ1-5, and 8 junction bases match TRBD1. This receptor was identified in a woman aged 55-70 years with COVID-19, enrolled during active disease. The CDR3 in this case is CASSAGGNSNQPQHF. The DNA is TGTGCCAGCAGCGCAGGGGGCAATAGCAATCAGCCCCAGCATTTT.